This TCR beta chain emerged from a study of CD8 T cells in ankylosing spondylitis. The study, taken as a whole, reports: A motif in TCR beta, a set of under 10 highly homologous variants, appeared characteristic of ankylosing spondylitis blood.

The germline CDR1 and CDR2 sequences are SGHAT and FQNNGV. The CDR3 is 17 residues long. J was trimmed by 8 bases and V by 1 base; bases with no gene match: 12. Points on this clonotype: The target antigen is unknown.

Generation of TCR beta libraries employed quantitative 5'-RACE incorporating molecular barcodes. Via MiXCR, TCRdb re-called the 5' RACE reads, giving one row per CDR3 protein. This table holds 200,000 to 250,000 distinct CDR3 sequences, approximately 20% found once. This TCR was recovered from a male donor with ankylosing spondylitis. The chain combines TRBV11-2 with TRBJ2-1; 9 nucleotides line up with TRBD2. Input material: blood, either unsorted or a sorted T cell fraction (not recorded which). The chain's CDR3 is CASSLAGGGRAGYEQFF. Written as DNA, the CDR3 is TGTGCCAGCAGCTTAGCCGGGGGCGGGAGGGCCGGTTATGAGCAGTTCTTC.